This T cell receptor (beta chain) was documented in a study of shared clonotypes between healthy human individuals (dated by TCRdb to the early 2020s). About the study as a whole: A couple of women and a few men aged 18 to 49 years were included in the cohort. For each donor, three plates each were used for CD4 naive and CD4 memory, two plates were used for CD8 naive, and one plate was used for CD8 memory. To estimate repertoire size and how much clonotype sharing occurs between individuals, the study deeply sequenced the blood TCR repertoires of five healthy adults. Libraries were prepared and TCR repertoires were sequenced by different laboratories using diverse techniques, in order to increase sequencing depth and limit assay-specific biases. Between about 0.85 and 9.5 billion PBMCs per donor were obtained by leukapheresis. The paper as a whole reports these results and caveats: Because the study included a small number of donors, the genetic and exposure-history diversity represented was limited. Only blood was sampled, and tissue TCR repertoires likely differ from those in blood. Clonotypes shared by all four sorted-subset donors showed higher generation probabilities than non-shared clonotypes. Pairwise subsampling led to the expectation that sequencing depth would affect the degree of clonotype sharing among donors. About 5% of naive CD4, 3.5% of naive CD8, around 2.3% of memory CD4, and roughly 0.4% of memory CD8 clonotypes were shared across several donors. Larger estimated clonotype richness was generally found for naive subsets than for memory subsets. Incomplete sequencing was indicated by rarefaction of sorted-subset datasets, despite the large sequencing depth.

Using the deep immunoSEQ assay, TCR CDR3 regions were amplified from genomic DNA by multiplex PCR. Extracted genomic DNA from each cell subset was distributed evenly across all wells of several immunoSEQ 96-well plates, and each plate was treated as a replicate. For sorted subsets, each replicate PCR was loaded with roughly 0.2 ug genomic DNA, equivalent to 25,000 to 30,000 T cell genomes. The purified libraries were quantified using a Qubit 3.0 fluorometer, sized with a Bioanalyzer 2100, and then quantified again using the KAPA Library Quantification kit. Each immunoSEQ 96-well plate was sequenced on its own single-read 150-cycle Illumina NextSeq 550 flow cell. The authors processed their data as follows. The immunoSEQ output contained only junctional sequences without quality scores, so filtering could not match that applied to full-length reads. Sequences were annotated with PyIR, a Python wrapper for IgBLAST v1.9, using IMGT germline references to assign V/J genes and CDR3. Reads were removed for weak V/J assignments (E-value above 1e-6), missing CDR3, stop codons, out-of-frame junctions, or ambiguous translated residues. V3J clonotypes were defined as sequences sharing the same inferred V gene, J gene, and CDR3 amino acid sequence. To compute the percentage overlap between repertoires, the number of shared unique clonotypes was divided by the size of the smaller repertoire. RTK rarefaction, the Chao1 estimator, and Recon v2.1 estimates of unobserved clonotypes were used to assess repertoire richness. Generation probabilities for all TCRbeta clonotypes obtained by the gDNA method from a few donors were computed using OLGA. In TCRdb, the immuneACCESS table is reduced to in-frame sequences with V and J assigned. These tables do not hold every clone; where another copy was compared, an unresolved V gene accounts for under half, and the others remain unexplained. The V and J calls and clone size were taken over from that table, and D and trimming were inferred from the DNA. The sample table holds a few million clones, of which 80% to 95% were seen once. The ten most abundant clones make up about 0.41% of the sample.

Donors were healthy HIV-negative adults with no recently reported acute infections or vaccinations. Only Caucasian adults living in Nashville, Tennessee, USA were represented among the donors. CD4+ T cells were enriched by magnetic negative selection; naive cells were then positively selected on CD45RA, and the negative fraction formed the memory subset. Blood was obtained by leukapheresis, after which PBMCs were separated by Ficoll-Histopaque density gradient centrifugation and cryopreserved in liquid nitrogen vapor phase. Purity and quantity of every magnetically sorted T cell population were checked by analytical flow cytometry. Genomic DNA was isolated from each sorted fraction and quantified by UV absorbance on a Nanodrop 2000c. Deletion took 5 bases off V and 0 bases off J, with a span of 3 bases between the germline ends. The CDR3 has 12 amino acids, counting the end cysteine and phenylalanine. CDR3 DNA is the only sequence kept; it has 36 bases, read in frame from the first base. CDR1 and CDR2 (LGHNT, FRNRAP) derive from the germline V gene.

Of note for this clone: Its antigen has not been determined. Base-call qualities are not available, and no considerably larger clone is one nucleotide away. The same CDR3 is also encoded by other DNA sequences in this sample.

The chain employs TRBV12-5 and TRBJ2-3; no D gene can be assigned with confidence. Sequencing was performed on naive CD4+ T cells from PBMCs. Per the publication, the cell subset or site label means: CD45RA+ positively selected. This TCR came from a young man in good health. Some clones in this sample may be carry-over from other donors' samples. The CDR3 here reads CASGLSTDTQYF. In nucleotide form, the sequence is TGTGCTAGTGGTCTCAGCACAGATACGCAGTATTTT.